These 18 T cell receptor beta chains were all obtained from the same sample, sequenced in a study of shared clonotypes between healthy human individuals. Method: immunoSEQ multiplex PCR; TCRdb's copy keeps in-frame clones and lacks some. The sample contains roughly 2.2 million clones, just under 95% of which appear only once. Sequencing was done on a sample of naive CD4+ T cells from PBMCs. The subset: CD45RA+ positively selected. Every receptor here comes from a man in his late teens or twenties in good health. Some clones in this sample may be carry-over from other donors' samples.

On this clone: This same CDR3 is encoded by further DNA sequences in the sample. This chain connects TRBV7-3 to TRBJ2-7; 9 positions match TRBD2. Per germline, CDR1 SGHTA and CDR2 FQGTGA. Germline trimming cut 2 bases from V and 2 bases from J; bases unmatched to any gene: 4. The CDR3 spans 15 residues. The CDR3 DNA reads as TGTGCCAGCAGCTTAGGGCTAGCGGGAACCTACGAGCAGTACTTC. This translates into CASSLGLAGTYEQYF.

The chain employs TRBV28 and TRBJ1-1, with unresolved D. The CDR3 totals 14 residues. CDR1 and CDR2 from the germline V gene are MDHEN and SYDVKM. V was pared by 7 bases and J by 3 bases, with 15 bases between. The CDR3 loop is CASTDLWGDTEAFF. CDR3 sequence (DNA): TGTGCCAGCACAGATCTCTGGGGTGACACTGAAGCTTTCTTT.

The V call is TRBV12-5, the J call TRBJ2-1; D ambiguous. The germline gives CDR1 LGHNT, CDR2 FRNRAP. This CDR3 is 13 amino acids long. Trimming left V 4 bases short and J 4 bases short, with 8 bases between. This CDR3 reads CASGSPEYNEQFF. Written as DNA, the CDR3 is TGTGCTAGTGGTTCCCCCGAGTACAATGAGCAGTTCTTC.

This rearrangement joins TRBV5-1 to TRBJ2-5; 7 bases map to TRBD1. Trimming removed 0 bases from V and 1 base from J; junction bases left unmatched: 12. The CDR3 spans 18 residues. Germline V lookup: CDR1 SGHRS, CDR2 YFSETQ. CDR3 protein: CASSLVLRTGTAQETQYF. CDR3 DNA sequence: TGCGCCAGCAGCTTGGTCCTTCGGACAGGAACGGCCCAAGAGACCCAGTACTTC.

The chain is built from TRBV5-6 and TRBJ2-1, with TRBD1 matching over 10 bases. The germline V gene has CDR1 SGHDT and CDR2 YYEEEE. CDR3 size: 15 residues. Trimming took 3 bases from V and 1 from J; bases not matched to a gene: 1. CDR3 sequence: CASSWGQGSYNEQFF. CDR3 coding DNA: TGTGCCAGCAGCTGGGGACAGGGGTCCTACAATGAGCAGTTCTTC.

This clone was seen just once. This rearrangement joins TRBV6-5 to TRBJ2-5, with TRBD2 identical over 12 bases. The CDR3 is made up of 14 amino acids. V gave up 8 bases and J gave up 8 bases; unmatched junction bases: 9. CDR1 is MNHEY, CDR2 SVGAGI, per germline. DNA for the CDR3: TGTGCCAGCGCGACTAGCGGGAGAGGGGTAACCCAGTACTTC. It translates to CASATSGRGVTQYF.

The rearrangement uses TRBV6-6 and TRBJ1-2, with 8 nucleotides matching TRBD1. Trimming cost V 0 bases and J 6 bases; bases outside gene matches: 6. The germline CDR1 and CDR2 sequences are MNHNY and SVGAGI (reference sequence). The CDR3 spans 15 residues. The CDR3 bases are TGTGCCAGCAGTTACTCCTGGACAGGGACAGATGGCTACACCTTC. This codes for CASSYSWTGTDGYTF.

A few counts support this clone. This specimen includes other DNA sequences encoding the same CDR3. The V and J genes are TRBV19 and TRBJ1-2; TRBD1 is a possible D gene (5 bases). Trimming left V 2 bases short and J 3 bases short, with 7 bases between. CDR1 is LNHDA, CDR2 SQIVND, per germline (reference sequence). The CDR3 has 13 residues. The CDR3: CASSIQGDYGYTF. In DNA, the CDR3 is TGTGCCAGTAGTATACAGGGCGACTATGGCTACACCTTC.

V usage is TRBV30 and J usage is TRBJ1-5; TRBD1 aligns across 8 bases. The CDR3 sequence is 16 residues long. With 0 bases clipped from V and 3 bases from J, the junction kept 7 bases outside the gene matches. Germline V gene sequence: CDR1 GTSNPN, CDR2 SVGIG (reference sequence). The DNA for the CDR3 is TGTGCCTGGAGTGTACTGACAGGGGTTTTCAATCAGCCCCAGCATTTT. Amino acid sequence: CAWSVLTGVFNQPQHF. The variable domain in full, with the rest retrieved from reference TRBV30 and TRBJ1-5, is SQTIHQWPATLVQPVGSPLSLECTVEGTSNPNLYWYRQAAGRGLQLLFYSVGIGQISSEVPQNLSASRPQDRQFILSSKKLLLSDSGFYLCAWSVLTGVFNQPQHFGDGTRLSIL.

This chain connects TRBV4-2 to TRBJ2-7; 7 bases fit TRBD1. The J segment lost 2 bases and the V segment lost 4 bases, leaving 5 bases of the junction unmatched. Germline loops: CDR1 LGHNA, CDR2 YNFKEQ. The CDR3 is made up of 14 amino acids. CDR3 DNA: TGTGCCAGCAGCCCTGGACAGGCTCCCTACGAGCAGTACTTC. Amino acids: CASSPGQAPYEQYF.

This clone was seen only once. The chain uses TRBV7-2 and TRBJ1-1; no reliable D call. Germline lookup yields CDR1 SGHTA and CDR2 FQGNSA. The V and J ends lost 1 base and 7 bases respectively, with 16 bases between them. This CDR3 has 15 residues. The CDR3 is CASSLGVAGPFEAFF. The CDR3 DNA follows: TGTGCCAGCAGCTTAGGGGTGGCGGGCCCCTTTGAAGCTTTCTTT.

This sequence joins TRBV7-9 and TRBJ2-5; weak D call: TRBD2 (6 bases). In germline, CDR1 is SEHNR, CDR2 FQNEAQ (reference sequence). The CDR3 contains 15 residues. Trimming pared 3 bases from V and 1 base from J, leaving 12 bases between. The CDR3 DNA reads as TGTGCCAGCAGCTTCGTCGGGGGAGCCCAAGAGACCCAGTACTTC. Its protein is CASSFVGGAQETQYF.

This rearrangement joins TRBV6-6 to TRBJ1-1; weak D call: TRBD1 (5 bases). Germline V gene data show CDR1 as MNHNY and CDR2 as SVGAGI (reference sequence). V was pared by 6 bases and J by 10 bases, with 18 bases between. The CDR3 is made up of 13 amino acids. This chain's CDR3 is CASSTDQMGRAFF. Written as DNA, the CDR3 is TGTGCCAGCAGCACAGACCAGATGGGGCGAGCTTTCTTT.

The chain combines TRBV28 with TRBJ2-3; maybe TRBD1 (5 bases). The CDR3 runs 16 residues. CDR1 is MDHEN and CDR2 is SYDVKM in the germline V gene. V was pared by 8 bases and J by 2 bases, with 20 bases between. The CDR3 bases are TGTGCCAGCCCACCGCTCCATGGGGCTCCCACAGATACGCAGTATTTT. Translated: CASPPLHGAPTDTQYF.

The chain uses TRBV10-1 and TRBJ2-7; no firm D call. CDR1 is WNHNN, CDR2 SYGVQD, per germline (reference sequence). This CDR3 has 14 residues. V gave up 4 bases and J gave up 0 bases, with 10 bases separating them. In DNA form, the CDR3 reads TGCGCCAGCAGTGCCGGAAAACGCTCCTACGAGCAGTACTTC. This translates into CASSAGKRSYEQYF.

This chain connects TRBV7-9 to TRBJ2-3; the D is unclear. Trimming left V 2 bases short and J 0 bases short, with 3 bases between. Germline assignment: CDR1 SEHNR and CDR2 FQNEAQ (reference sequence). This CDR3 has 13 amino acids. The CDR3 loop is CASSLNSTDTQYF. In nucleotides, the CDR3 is TGTGCCAGCAGCTTAAACAGCACAGATACGCAGTATTTT.

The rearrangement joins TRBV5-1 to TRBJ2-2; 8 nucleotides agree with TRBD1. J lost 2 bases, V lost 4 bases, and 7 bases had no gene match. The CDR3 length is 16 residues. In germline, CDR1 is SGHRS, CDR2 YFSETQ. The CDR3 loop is CASSPRDRTNTGELFF. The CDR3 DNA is TGCGCCAGCAGCCCCCGGGACAGGACCAACACCGGGGAGCTGTTTTTT.

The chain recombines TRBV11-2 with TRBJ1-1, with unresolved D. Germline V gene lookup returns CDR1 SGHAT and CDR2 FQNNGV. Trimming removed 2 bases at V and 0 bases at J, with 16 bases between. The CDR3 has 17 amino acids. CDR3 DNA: TGTGCCAGCAGCTTAAGTTCGGTCCGGGGTATGAACACTGAAGCTTTCTTT. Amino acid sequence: CASSLSSVRGMNTEAFF.